This TCR delta chain is drawn from a study of gamma-delta T cells after stem cell transplantation. Germline CDR1 is GEAIGNYY and CDR2 is EKD. CDR3 length: 17 residues. TCRdb reran clone calling via CATT on the RT-PCR reads. Here the sample spans 450 to 600 delta-chain clones, approximately 22% being singletons. For this clone: The amino acid sequence in TCRdb belongs to a much larger clone and departs from this DNA's translation at residue 15, likely a sequencing read error; the sequence shown is translated from the DNA.

The clonotype originates from a human donor. It is not recorded whose cells these are; they may come from a transplant donor. Sequencing input: gamma-delta T cells. V gene TRDV2 combines with J gene TRDJ3; 7 bases line up with TRDD3. The DNA for the CDR3 is TGTGCCTGTGACTCAACTGGGGCCCCCTGGGACACCCGACAGACGTTTTTC. Translation: CACDSTGAPWDTRQTFF.